There are a few counts of the clone carrying this TCR beta chain. The data stem from a study of blood T cell repertoires in COVID-19. In the original processing: Amplification of reference gene primers provided the estimated nucleated cell counts. This table comes from immunoSEQ multiplex PCR, and its TCRdb copy is limited to in-frame clones, with some not included. D and trimming were read from the DNA, whereas the V and J calls and clone size are those reported in that table. The sample lists about 230,000 clones, approximately 80% occurring once. The origin of this receptor is a man aged 35 to 55 who had recovered from COVID-19. Material for sequencing was peripheral blood.

In DNA, the CDR3 is TGCGCCAGCAGCCAAGTTTTACCAGGGGCTGGGGCCAACGTCCTGACTTTC. This sequence encodes CASSQVLPGAGANVLTF. The chain joins TRBV4-3 to TRBJ2-6; the D gene is possibly TRBD1 (6 bases). The CDR3 length is 17 residues. Between the trimmed V and J ends, which lost 1 base and 2 bases, there was a span of 12 bases. Germline CDR1 LGHNA, CDR2 YSLEER.